Reported below is one T cell receptor (beta chain). The antigen this receptor binds is unknown. No base quality values were provided; no much bigger clone lies one nucleotide off. A total of approximately 27 patients with locally advanced or metastatic urothelial carcinoma, treated at Memorial Sloan Kettering on a trial protocol, made up the cohort. Peripheral blood mononuclear cells were collected pretreatment and during treatment, with between 1 and 8 total time points per patient. The Qiagen DNeasy Blood extraction kit was used to purify genomic DNA from total PBMCs and tumor samples. PBMCs were collected pretreatment and during treatment and were isolated and stored as previously described. The data are from a study of PD-L1 blockade in urothelial cancer (dated by TCRdb to about 2017). In terms of the full investigation: Therapy was started at some point between 2014 and 2016 for all patients, and atezolizumab 1,200 mg was administered intravenously every 3 weeks. Durable clinical benefit was defined as progression-free survival longer than 6 months, and TCR features were also tested against progression-free and overall survival. Pretreatment blood TCR-seq was available for under 35 patients, at least one posttreatment blood collection was obtained for around 24 patients, and tumor TCR-seq was available for around 24 patients. In the same patients, pretreatment tumors underwent whole exome sequencing and RNA sequencing in addition to TCR sequencing. TCR sequencing covered pretreatment tumor samples and matched, serially collected peripheral blood taken before and after atezolizumab treatment. Blood samples gave median yields of around 140,000 T cells and tens of thousands of unique TCRs, along with a median clonality of 0.080. About 10 patients achieved durable clinical benefit and approximately 20 did not. Blood samples were analyzed at 3 weeks after treatment start (second dose) and at 6 weeks after treatment start. About 90% of the roughly 29 patients were males with bladder-origin urothelial cancer, and about 60% of the roughly 29 reported a prior smoking history. The study, an exploratory multi-omic analysis, examined somatic, immune and clinical correlates of response to PD-L1 blockade with atezolizumab in urothelial cancer. Patients had an ECOG performance status of 0 or 1 and had received between 0 and 3 prior chemotherapy regimens.

The cysteine opens and the phenylalanine closes a CDR3 of 18 amino acids. Only the CDR3 region is kept as DNA, spanning 54 bases read in frame from base 1. After removal of 4 bases from V and 1 base from J, the junction retains 10 bases not matched to a gene. CDR1 and CDR2 (SGHRS, YFSETQ) derive from the germline V gene. Synthetic TCR analog templates were spiked into each PCR so that absolute template abundance could be estimated from read counts. The immunoSEQ assay was used to amplify TCRbeta CDR3 regions from genomic DNA with bias-controlled V and J gene primers. Sequencing of rearranged TCRbeta segments was done at approximately 20X coverage. The study's processing was this. Sequencing errors were corrected by clustering, and CDR3s were annotated against IMGT so that V, D and J genes could be assigned. Only productive TCRbeta rearrangements were used in downstream analyses, excluding out-of-frame or stop-codon sequences. To compute clonality, Shannon entropy was normalized by the log of the number of unique productive sequences and then subtracted from one. Clones differing between time points or between blood and tumor were identified by Fisher's exact test with Benjamini-Hochberg correction at adjusted p below 0.01. Held by TCRdb, this immuneACCESS table contains in-frame sequences only and omits some clones. Under half of the omission traces to an unresolved V gene where checked; the cause of the rest is unknown. That table supplies the V and J calls and clone size; D and trimming were determined from the DNA. This sample holds around 25,000 clones; roughly nine tenths were observed only once. Approximately 3% of the sample belongs to the ten largest clones.

Here is what the overall study found, with its caveats: Improved progression-free and overall survival was found to be associated with pretreatment peripheral blood TCR clonality below the median. Because of the small sample size (n ≈ 30) and the many exploratory analyses performed, the results are intended to be regarded as hypothesis-generating. Patients with durable benefit showed greater expansion of tumor-associated TCR clones in peripheral blood 3 weeks after starting treatment (n of about 21, p = 0.022).

The sequence derives from a man in his forties or fifties with urothelial cancer. The specimen comprised PBMCs, sampled around atezolizumab (anti-PD-L1) treatment. The chain links TRBV5-1 with TRBJ2-3; TRBD2 matches 12 bases in the middle. The encoded CDR3 is CASSLTSGRLVGTDTQYF. The DNA sequence is as follows: TGCGCCAGCAGCCTGACTAGCGGGAGATTGGTCGGCACAGATACGCAGTATTTT.